The clone carrying this T cell receptor (beta chain) was detected many times. The data stem from a study of T cells in Graves' hyperthyroidism and ophthalmopathy. The germline V gene has CDR1 MNHEY and CDR2 SMNVEV (reference sequence). The junction had 5 bases not matched to a gene; V was cut back by 0 bases and J by 5 bases. The CDR3 has 16 residues. RNA transcripts served as the template for amplifying TCR beta CDR3 regions. An initial round of RT-PCR targeting the TCR CDR3 relied on the HTBI primer set. From the multiplex PCR reads, TCRdb called clonotypes with MiXCR, one entry per CDR3 protein. Seen here are over 450,000 distinct CDR3 sequences, approximately 14% observed once, and the top ten hold about 17%.

Sequences were obtained from blood. The genes are TRBV27 and TRBJ1-4; 8 positions agree with TRBD1. The receptor was isolated from a woman aged 18-29 years with Graves' hyperthyroidism. DNA for the CDR3: TGTGCCAGCAGTTTATCGTTAACAGGGGGGAATGAAAAACTGTTTTTT. As protein: CASSLSLTGGNEKLFF.